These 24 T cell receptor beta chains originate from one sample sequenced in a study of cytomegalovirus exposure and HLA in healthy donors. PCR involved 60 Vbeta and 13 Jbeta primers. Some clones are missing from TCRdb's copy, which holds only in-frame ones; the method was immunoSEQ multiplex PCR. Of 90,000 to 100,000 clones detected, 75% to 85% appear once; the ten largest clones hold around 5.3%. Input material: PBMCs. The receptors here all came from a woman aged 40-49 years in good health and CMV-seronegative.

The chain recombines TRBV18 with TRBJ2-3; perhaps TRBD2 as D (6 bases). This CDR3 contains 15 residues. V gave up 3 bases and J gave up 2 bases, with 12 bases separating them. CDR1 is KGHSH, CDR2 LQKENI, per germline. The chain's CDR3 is CASSPSAGHTDTQYF. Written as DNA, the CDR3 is TGTGCCAGCTCACCCTCGGCGGGGCACACAGATACGCAGTATTTT.

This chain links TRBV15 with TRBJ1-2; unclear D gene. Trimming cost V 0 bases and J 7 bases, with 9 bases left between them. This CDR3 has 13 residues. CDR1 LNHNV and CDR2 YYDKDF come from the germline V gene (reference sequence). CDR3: CATSRDPTGGYTF. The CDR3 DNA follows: TGTGCCACCAGCAGAGACCCTACCGGTGGCTACACCTTC.

This chain's CDR3 is CAWTRTGGADGYTF. CDR3 DNA: TGTGCCTGGACTCGGACAGGGGGCGCGGATGGCTACACCTTC. The chain links TRBV30 to TRBJ1-2; 11 bases match TRBD1. The germline V gene encodes CDR1 GTSNPN and CDR2 SVGIG (reference sequence). V was pared by 4 bases and J by 6 bases, with 7 bases of the junction left unmatched. The CDR3 totals 14 residues.

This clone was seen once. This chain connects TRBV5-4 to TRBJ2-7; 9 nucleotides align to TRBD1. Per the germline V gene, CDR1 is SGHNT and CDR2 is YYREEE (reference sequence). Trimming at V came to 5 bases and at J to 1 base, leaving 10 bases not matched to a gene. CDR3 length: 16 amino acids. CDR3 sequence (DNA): TGTGCCAGCAGTAGGCCCGGGACAGGGAATTCCTACGAGCAGTACTTC. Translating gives CASSRPGTGNSYEQYF.

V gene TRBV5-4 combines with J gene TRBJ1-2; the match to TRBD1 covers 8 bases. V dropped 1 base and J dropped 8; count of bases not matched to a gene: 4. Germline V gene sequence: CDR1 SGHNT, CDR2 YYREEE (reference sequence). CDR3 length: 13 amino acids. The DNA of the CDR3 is TGTGCCAGCAGCTTGCAGGGGGCGCGCGGCTACACCTTC. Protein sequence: CASSLQGARGYTF.

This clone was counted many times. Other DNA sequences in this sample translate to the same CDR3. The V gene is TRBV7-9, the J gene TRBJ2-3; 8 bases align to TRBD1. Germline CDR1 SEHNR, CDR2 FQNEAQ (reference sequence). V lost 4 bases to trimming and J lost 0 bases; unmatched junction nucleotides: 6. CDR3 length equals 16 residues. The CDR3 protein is CASSSLWTGSTDTQYF. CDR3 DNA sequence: TGTGCCAGCAGCTCCCTCTGGACAGGGAGCACAGATACGCAGTATTTT.

Written as DNA, the CDR3 is TGTGCCAGCAGCTTAGCCGGGGGGGGTCCCTCCTACGAGCAGTACTTC. Translation: CASSLAGGGPSYEQYF. The V and J genes are TRBV7-2 and TRBJ2-7, with 8 positions matching TRBD2. V shed 0 bases and J 0 bases; nucleotides not matched to a gene: 4. The CDR3 is 16 residues long. The germline gives CDR1 SGHTA, CDR2 FQGNSA.

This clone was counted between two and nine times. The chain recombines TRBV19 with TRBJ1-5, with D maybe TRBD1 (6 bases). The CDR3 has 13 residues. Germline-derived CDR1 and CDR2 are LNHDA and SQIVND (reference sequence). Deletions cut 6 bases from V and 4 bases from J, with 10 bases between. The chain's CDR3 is CASRTGLNQPQHF. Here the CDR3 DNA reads TGTGCCAGTAGAACAGGGCTTAATCAGCCCCAGCATTTT.

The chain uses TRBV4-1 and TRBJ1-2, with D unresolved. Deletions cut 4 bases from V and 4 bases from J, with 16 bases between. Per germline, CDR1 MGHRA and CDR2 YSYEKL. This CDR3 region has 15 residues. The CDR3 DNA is TGCGCCAGCAGCCCTAGGACTGAAGAGCTCTATGGCTACACCTTC. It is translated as CASSPRTEELYGYTF.

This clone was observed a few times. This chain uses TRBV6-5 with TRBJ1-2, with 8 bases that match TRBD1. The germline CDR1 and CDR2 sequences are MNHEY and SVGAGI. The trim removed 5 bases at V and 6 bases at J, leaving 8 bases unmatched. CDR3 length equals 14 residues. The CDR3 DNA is TGTGCCAGCAGTAGAGCGCGGACAGGGAATGGCTACACCTTC. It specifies CASSRARTGNGYTF.

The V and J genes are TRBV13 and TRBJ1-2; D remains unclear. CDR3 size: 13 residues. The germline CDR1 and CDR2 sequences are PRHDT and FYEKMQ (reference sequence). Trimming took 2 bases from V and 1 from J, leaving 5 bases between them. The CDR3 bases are TGTGCCAGCAGCTTAACCAGTAACTATGGCTACACCTTC. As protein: CASSLTSNYGYTF.

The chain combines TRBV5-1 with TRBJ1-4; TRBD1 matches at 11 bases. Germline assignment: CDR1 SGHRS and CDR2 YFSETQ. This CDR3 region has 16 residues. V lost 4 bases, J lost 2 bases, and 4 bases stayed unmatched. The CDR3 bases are TGCGCCAGCAGCGGGGGACAGGGGGTTACTAATGAAAAACTGTTTTTT. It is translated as CASSGGQGVTNEKLFF.

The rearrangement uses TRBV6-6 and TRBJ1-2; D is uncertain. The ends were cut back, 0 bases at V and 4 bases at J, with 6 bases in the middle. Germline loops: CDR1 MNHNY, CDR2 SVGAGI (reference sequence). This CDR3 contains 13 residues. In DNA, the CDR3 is TGTGCCAGCAGTTACTCCCCCTCCTATGGCTACACCTTC. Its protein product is CASSYSPSYGYTF.

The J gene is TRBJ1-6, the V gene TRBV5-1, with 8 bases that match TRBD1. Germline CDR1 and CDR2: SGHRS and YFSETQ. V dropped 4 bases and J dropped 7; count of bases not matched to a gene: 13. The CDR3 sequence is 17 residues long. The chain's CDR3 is CASSLTMDRAGNSPLHF. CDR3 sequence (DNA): TGCGCCAGCAGCCTAACGATGGACAGGGCAGGGAATTCACCCCTCCACTTT.

CDR3 coding DNA: TGTGCCAGCAGTGGAAGGACTAGCGGGGCCCACGAGCAGTACTTC. Translation gives CASSGRTSGAHEQYF. The chain couples TRBV6-5 to TRBJ2-7, with TRBD2 identical over 12 bases. The CDR3 is 15 amino acids. After removal of 5 bases from V and 5 bases from J, the junction contained 7 bases not matched to a gene. Per the germline V gene, CDR1 is MNHEY and CDR2 is SVGAGI.

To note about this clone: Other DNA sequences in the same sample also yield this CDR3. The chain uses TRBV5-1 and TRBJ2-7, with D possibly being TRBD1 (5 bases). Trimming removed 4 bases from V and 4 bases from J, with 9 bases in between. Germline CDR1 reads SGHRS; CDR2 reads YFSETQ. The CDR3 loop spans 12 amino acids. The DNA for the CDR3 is TGCGCCAGCAGCAGAGACAGTTACGAGCAGTACTTC. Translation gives CASSRDSYEQYF.

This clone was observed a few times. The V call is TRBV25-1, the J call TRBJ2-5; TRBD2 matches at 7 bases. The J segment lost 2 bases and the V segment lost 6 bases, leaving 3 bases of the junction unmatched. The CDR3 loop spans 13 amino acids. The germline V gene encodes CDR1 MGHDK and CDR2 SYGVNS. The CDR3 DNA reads TGTGCCAGCAGGGGGGGGTTACAAGAGACCCAGTACTTC. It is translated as CASRGGLQETQYF.

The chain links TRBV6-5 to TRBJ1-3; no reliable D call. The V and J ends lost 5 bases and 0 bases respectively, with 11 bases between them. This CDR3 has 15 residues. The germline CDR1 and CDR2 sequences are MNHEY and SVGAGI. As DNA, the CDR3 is TGTGCCAGCAGTAGAGGCCCGAGCTCTGGAAACACCATATATTTT. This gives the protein CASSRGPSSGNTIYF.

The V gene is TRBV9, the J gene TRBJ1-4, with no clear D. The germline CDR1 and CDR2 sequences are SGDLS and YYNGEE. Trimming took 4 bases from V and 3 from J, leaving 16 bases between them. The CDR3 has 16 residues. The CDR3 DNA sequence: TGTGCCAGCAGCCAAAGCCCCCACAGCCCTAATGAAAAACTGTTTTTT. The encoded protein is CASSQSPHSPNEKLFF.

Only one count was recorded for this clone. Written as DNA, the CDR3 is TGTGCCTGGATAGAAGGTGGAGGGTTCGGCATGAACACTGAAGCTTTCTTT. It translates to CAWIEGGGFGMNTEAFF. The V gene is TRBV30, the J gene TRBJ1-1; D gene unclear. This CDR3 is built from 17 residues. The V gene's germline CDR1 is GTSNPN and CDR2 SVGIG (reference sequence). V lost 4 bases and J lost 0, with 21 bases in between.

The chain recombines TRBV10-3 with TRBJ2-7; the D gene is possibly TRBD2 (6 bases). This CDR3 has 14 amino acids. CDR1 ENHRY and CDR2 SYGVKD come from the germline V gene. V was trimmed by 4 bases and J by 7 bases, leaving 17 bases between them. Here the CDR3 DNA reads TGTGCCATCAGTGTCGGGGGACCCACGGGTGAGCAGTACTTC. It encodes CAISVGGPTGEQYF.

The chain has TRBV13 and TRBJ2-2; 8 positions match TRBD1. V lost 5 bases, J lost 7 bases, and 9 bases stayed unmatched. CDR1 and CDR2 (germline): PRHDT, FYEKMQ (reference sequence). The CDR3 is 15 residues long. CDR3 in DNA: TGTGCCAGCAGCGTCTCCGGGACAGGAGGCGGGGAGCTGTTTTTT. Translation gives CASSVSGTGGGELFF. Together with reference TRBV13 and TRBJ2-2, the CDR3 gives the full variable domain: AAGVIQSPRHLIKEKRETATLKCYPIPRHDTVYWYQQGPGQDPQFLISFYEKMQSDKGSIPDRFSAQQFSDYHSELNMSSLELGDSALYFCASSVSGTGGGELFFGEGSRLTVL.

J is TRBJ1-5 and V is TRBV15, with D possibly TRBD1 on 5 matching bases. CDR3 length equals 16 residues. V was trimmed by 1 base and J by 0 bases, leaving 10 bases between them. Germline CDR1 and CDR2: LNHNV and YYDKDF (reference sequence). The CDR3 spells CATSRGSGYSNQPQHF. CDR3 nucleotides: TGTGCCACCAGCAGAGGCTCAGGGTATAGCAATCAGCCCCAGCATTTT.

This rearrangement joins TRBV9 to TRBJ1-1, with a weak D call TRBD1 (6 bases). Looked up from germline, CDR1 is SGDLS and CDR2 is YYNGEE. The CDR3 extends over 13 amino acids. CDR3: CASGGQMNTEAFF. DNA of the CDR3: TGTGCATCTGGAGGACAGATGAACACTGAAGCTTTCTTT.